The 31 T cell receptor beta chains below come from one sample, sequenced in a study of blood T cell repertoires in COVID-19. Sequencing used immunoSEQ multiplex PCR; TCRdb keeps in-frame clones, though not all of them. This table holds about 220,000 clones, roughly 80% found once. The sample taken for sequencing was peripheral blood. All receptors come from a human donor in a cohort sampled during active COVID-19.

Here the CDR3 DNA reads TGTGCCAGCAGCTTGGGAGGGGGGGCCACAGATACGCAGTATTTT. This gives the protein CASSLGGGATDTQYF. V usage is TRBV7-2 and J usage is TRBJ2-3; D might be TRBD2 (7 bases). Trimming removed 3 bases from V and 2 bases from J, with 12 bases in between. CDR3 length: 15 amino acids. In germline, CDR1 is SGHTA, CDR2 FQGNSA.

This chain joins TRBV19 and TRBJ2-1; 10 bases agree with TRBD2. The CDR3 covers 16 residues. Germline V gene data show CDR1 as LNHDA and CDR2 as SQIVND (reference sequence). J was trimmed by 5 bases and V by 7 bases; bases with no gene match: 11. In nucleotides, the CDR3 is TGTGCCAGTAAATCAATCAGCGGGAGGGTGGACAATGAGCAGTTCTTC. Encoded protein: CASKSISGRVDNEQFF.

This clone has only a few counts. The chain combines TRBV5-4 with TRBJ2-7; possibly TRBD1 for D (6 bases). The CDR3 consists of 14 residues. The germline gives CDR1 SGHNT, CDR2 YYREEE (reference sequence). Between the trimmed V and J ends, which lost 6 bases and 1 base, there was a span of 14 bases. The CDR3, as DNA: TGTGCCAGCACCACGGACAGTCCTTCCTACGAGCAGTACTTC. This translates into CASTTDSPSYEQYF. The full variable domain, completed using reference TRBV5-4 and TRBJ2-7, is ETGVTQSPTHLIKTRGQQVTLRCSSQSGHNTVSWYQQALGQGPQFIFQYYREEENGRGNFPPRFSGLQFPNYSSELNVNALELDDSALYLCASTTDSPSYEQYFGPGTRLTVT.

The chain has TRBV7-3 and TRBJ2-1; 8 bases map to TRBD2. This CDR3 region has 13 residues. The germline V gene has CDR1 SGHTA and CDR2 FQGTGA. The ends lost 1 base at V and 10 bases at J; junction bases unmatched: 3. The CDR3 here is CASSLNGRGEQFF. DNA of the CDR3: TGTGCCAGCAGCTTAAACGGGAGGGGGGAGCAGTTCTTC. Full variable domain (missing parts from reference TRBV7-3 and TRBJ2-1): GAGVSQTPSNKVTEKGKYVELRCDPISGHTALYWYRQSLGQGPEFLIYFQGTGAADDSGLPNDRFFAVRPEGSVSTLKIQRTERGDSAVYLCASSLNGRGEQFFGPGTRLTVL.

The V gene is TRBV9, the J gene TRBJ1-3, with 7 bases lining up with TRBD1. The germline CDR1 and CDR2 sequences are SGDLS and YYNGEE. The J segment lost 3 bases and the V segment lost 3 bases, leaving 3 bases of the junction unmatched. The CDR3 spans 14 residues. DNA of the CDR3: TGTGCCAGCAGCGCCGGGACAGATGGAAACACCATATATTTT. Residues: CASSAGTDGNTIYF.

The chain links TRBV6-5 to TRBJ1-6, with 8 positions matching TRBD1. The CDR3 spans 14 residues. V lost 6 bases to trimming and J lost 9 bases; unmatched junction nucleotides: 7. In germline, CDR1 is MNHEY, CDR2 SVGAGI. In DNA form, the CDR3 reads TGTGCCAGCAGCCGTGACAGGGGAGCTTCACCCCTCCACTTT. Translating gives CASSRDRGASPLHF.

The J gene is TRBJ1-4, the V gene TRBV19; 12 nucleotides align to TRBD1. This CDR3 is 17 amino acids long. Germline-derived CDR1 and CDR2 are LNHDA and SQIVND (reference sequence). V dropped 6 bases and J dropped 8; count of bases not matched to a gene: 13. This chain's CDR3 is CASRPPPGQGAFEKLFF. The CDR3 DNA reads as TGTGCCAGTAGACCCCCCCCGGGACAGGGGGCTTTCGAAAAACTGTTTTTT.

The V gene is TRBV10-3, the J gene TRBJ2-5, with 7 nucleotides matching TRBD2. The germline gives CDR1 ENHRY, CDR2 SYGVKD. This CDR3 contains 14 residues. V trimming: 4 bases; J trimming: 1 base; junction bases outside the gene matches: 3. The CDR3 DNA reads as TGTGCCATCAGTGCGGCTAGCGGCCAAGAGACCCAGTACTTC. Its translation is CAISAASGQETQYF.

V usage is TRBV30 and J usage is TRBJ2-7, with 9 bases matching TRBD2. This CDR3 contains 15 residues. The ends lost 0 bases at V and 2 bases at J; junction bases unmatched: 5. Germline-derived CDR1 and CDR2 are GTSNPN and SVGIG (reference sequence). The chain's CDR3 is CAWSVLASGAYEQYF. As DNA, the CDR3 is TGTGCCTGGAGTGTATTGGCTAGCGGGGCCTACGAGCAGTACTTC.

The V gene is TRBV7-9, the J gene TRBJ1-2; TRBD1 matches 12 bases. Trimming cost V 3 bases and J 7 bases; bases outside gene matches: 6. This CDR3 has 15 amino acids. Germline loops: CDR1 SEHNR, CDR2 FQNEAQ (reference sequence). The CDR3 loop reads CASSFPGQGAPGYTF. The CDR3 region has the DNA TGTGCCAGCAGCTTTCCGGGACAGGGGGCGCCTGGCTACACCTTC.

The chain couples TRBV7-3 to TRBJ2-2; TRBD2 might be the D (5 bases). This CDR3 region has 14 residues. The germline V gene encodes CDR1 SGHTA and CDR2 FQGTGA. The V gene lost 3 bases and the J gene lost 3 bases, with 8 bases spanning the gap. CDR3 sequence: CASSFSGDTGELFF. DNA for the CDR3: TGTGCCAGCAGCTTCTCCGGGGACACCGGGGAGCTGTTTTTT.

The chain recombines TRBV11-3 with TRBJ2-3; 13 bases align to TRBD2. Germline trimming cut 5 bases from V and 4 bases from J; bases unmatched to any gene: 3. Germline CDR1 is SGHNT and CDR2 is YENEEA. This CDR3 spans 15 amino acids. For the CDR3, the DNA is TGTGCCAGCAGCCTCGGACTAGCGGGAGCAGATACGCAGTATTTT. Amino acid sequence: CASSLGLAGADTQYF.

The chain links TRBV4-1 to TRBJ1-2; D not certain. The CDR3 runs to 18 residues. The V gene's germline CDR1 is MGHRA and CDR2 YSYEKL. The germline V and J ends were trimmed by 4 bases and 4 bases, with 25 bases remaining between them. CDR3 amino acids: CASSLWASEVLRGYGYTF. The CDR3 DNA follows: TGCGCCAGCAGCCTTTGGGCCTCGGAGGTCCTGCGCGGCTATGGCTACACCTTC.

The CDR3 loop reads CASSVAIRSGTSVATDTQYF. The CDR3 bases are TGTGCCAGCAGCGTAGCAATCAGATCCGGGACTAGCGTAGCCACAGATACGCAGTATTTT. The genes are TRBV9 and TRBJ2-3, with 10 bases that match TRBD2. CDR3 size: 20 residues. V dropped 0 bases and J dropped 2; count of bases not matched to a gene: 15. The V gene's germline CDR1 is SGDLS and CDR2 YYNGEE.

The chain links TRBV18 to TRBJ2-5, with 7 bases fitting TRBD1. Trimming at V came to 2 bases and at J to 5 bases, leaving 8 bases not matched to a gene. Germline CDR1 is KGHSH and CDR2 is LQKENI. The CDR3 is 15 amino acids. CDR3 protein: CASSPKETGLETQYF. The CDR3 DNA is TGTGCCAGCTCACCAAAAGAGACAGGGCTGGAGACCCAGTACTTC. The variable domain in full, with the rest retrieved from reference TRBV18 and TRBJ2-5, is NAGVMQNPRHLVRRRGQEARLRCSPMKGHSHVYWYRQLPEEGLKFMVYLQKENIIDESGMPKERFSAEFPKEGPSILRIQQVVRGDSAAYFCASSPKETGLETQYFGPGTRLLVL.

CDR3 bases: TGTGCCAGCAGTAAGATACAGGACACTGAAGCTTTCTTT. It specifies CASSKIQDTEAFF. The chain couples TRBV6-5 to TRBJ1-1, with D maybe TRBD1 (5 bases). V lost 5 bases to trimming and J lost 3 bases, with 10 bases between them. CDR1 is MNHEY and CDR2 is SVGAGI in the germline V gene. CDR3 length equals 13 residues.

The chain couples TRBV6-4 to TRBJ1-1; possible D gene TRBD1, 6 bases. Per the germline V gene, CDR1 is MRHNA and CDR2 is SNTAGT. The CDR3 has 13 residues. The V end lost 5 bases, the J end lost 1 base, and 8 bases lay between the germline ends. Here the CDR3 DNA reads TGTGCCAGCAGTTCGACAGGGAACACTGAAGCTTTCTTT. Encoded protein: CASSSTGNTEAFF.

The V and J genes are TRBV5-1 and TRBJ2-4, with unresolved D. The CDR3 has 15 residues. Trimming removed 1 base at V and 1 base at J, with 9 bases between. CDR1 and CDR2 from the germline V gene are SGHRS and YFSETQ. The CDR3: CASSLSVVAKNIQYF. The CDR3 DNA reads TGCGCCAGCAGCTTGTCGGTTGTGGCCAAAAACATTCAGTACTTC.

The chain couples TRBV19 to TRBJ2-3; D call uncertain. V was shortened by 2 bases and J by 4 bases, with 10 bases between the two germline ends. Germline CDR1 reads LNHDA; CDR2 reads SQIVND (reference sequence). The CDR3 loop spans 14 amino acids. The CDR3 spells CASSIIGAADTQYF. The CDR3 DNA reads as TGTGCCAGTAGTATAATAGGCGCGGCAGATACGCAGTATTTT.

A few counts support this clone. The chain carries TRBV24-1 and TRBJ1-5, with D unclear. Trimming removed 5 bases from V and 0 bases from J, with 16 bases in between. The CDR3 has 17 residues. Per the germline V gene, CDR1 is KGHDR and CDR2 is SFDVKD. The CDR3 region is CATSVGTGGNSNQPQHF. CDR3 in DNA: TGTGCCACCAGTGTCGGCACTGGAGGGAATAGCAATCAGCCCCAGCATTTT.

The rearrangement links TRBV6-2 or TRBV6-3 to TRBJ2-7, with TRBD2 identical over 14 bases. This CDR3 is built from 16 residues. Germline-derived CDR1 and CDR2 are MNHEY and SVGEGT. The J segment lost 5 bases and the V segment lost 2 bases, leaving 5 bases of the junction unmatched. This chain's CDR3 is CASSYLLTSGGDEQYF. The CDR3 nucleotides are TGTGCCAGCAGTTACCTATTGACTAGCGGGGGGGACGAGCAGTACTTC.

This chain uses TRBV6-6 with TRBJ1-2; D gene uncertain. V dropped 4 bases and J dropped 4 bases, with 10 bases sitting between them. Germline V gene sequence: CDR1 MNHNY, CDR2 SVGAGI (reference sequence). CDR3 length equals 13 residues. The CDR3 here is CASSSDGLYGYTF. The CDR3, as DNA: TGTGCCAGCAGTTCCGACGGACTCTATGGCTACACCTTC.

J is TRBJ1-2 and V is TRBV28; 7 bases agree with TRBD1. The germline V gene has CDR1 MDHEN and CDR2 SYDVKM. The CDR3 totals 17 residues. V was clipped by 1 base and J by 0 bases; unmatched bases: 8. This CDR3 is CASSLFKSRGPNYGYTF. DNA of the CDR3: TGTGCCAGCAGTTTATTTAAATCGAGGGGGCCTAACTATGGCTACACCTTC.

The gene calls are TRBV15 and TRBJ2-3; D remains ambiguous. The CDR3 runs to 13 residues. Germline lookup yields CDR1 LNHNV and CDR2 YYDKDF (reference sequence). V lost 6 bases to trimming and J lost 0 bases, with 7 bases between them. CDR3 nucleotides: TGTGCCACCAGGCCTATTAGCACAGATACGCAGTATTTT. Encoded protein: CATRPISTDTQYF.

The rearrangement joins TRBV29-1 to TRBJ1-1; TRBD1 might be the D (5 bases). This CDR3 has 13 residues. Trimming removed 4 bases at V and 3 bases at J, with 12 bases between. In germline, CDR1 is SQVTM, CDR2 ANQGSEA. The chain's CDR3 is CSVASGWDTEAFF. The CDR3 region has the DNA TGCAGCGTTGCCTCAGGGTGGGACACTGAAGCTTTCTTT.

The chain joins TRBV10-3 to TRBJ1-3, with 9 bases aligning to TRBD1. The ends lost 2 bases at V and 4 bases at J; junction bases unmatched: 3. This CDR3 contains 15 residues. Per the germline V gene, CDR1 is ENHRY and CDR2 is SYGVKD. The CDR3 nucleotides read TGTGCCATCAGTGAGCGGACAGGGGCGGGAAACACCATATATTTT. Its protein product is CAISERTGAGNTIYF.

The rearrangement uses TRBV3-1 (or the pseudogene TRBV3-2) and TRBJ1-5; 7 positions match TRBD1. With V trimmed by 2 bases and J by 1 base, 11 bases remained unmatched. The CDR3 contains 18 residues. Per germline, CDR1 LGHDT and CDR2 YNNKEL (reference sequence). The CDR3 nucleotides read TGTGCCAGCAGCCAAAACCGGGACAGTGTTAAGAGCAATCAGCCCCAGCATTTT. Encoded protein: CASSQNRDSVKSNQPQHF.

The chain links TRBV6-1 to TRBJ1-1, with unresolved D. Trimming took off 3 bases at V and 4 bases at J, with 18 bases between the two ends. The CDR3 has 16 amino acids. CDR1 and CDR2 from the germline V gene are MNHNS and SASEGT. The CDR3 nucleotides are TGTGCCAGCAGTGATCCTTCGCGGCCGGAGGGCACTGAAGCTTTCTTT. It translates to CASSDPSRPEGTEAFF.

The rearrangement uses TRBV6-5 and TRBJ1-5, with D possibly being TRBD1 (5 bases). This CDR3 is 14 amino acids long. Looked up from germline, CDR1 is MNHEY and CDR2 is SVGAGI. Deletions cut 6 bases from V and 1 base from J, with 10 bases between. DNA for the CDR3: TGTGCCAGCAGCAAGGGGTCAAGCAATCAGCCCCAGCATTTT. Amino acids: CASSKGSSNQPQHF.

This rearrangement joins TRBV27 to TRBJ1-5; 8 nucleotides line up with TRBD1. The CDR3 contains 15 residues. The junction had 8 bases not matched to a gene; V was cut back by 4 bases and J by 6 bases. Germline lookup yields CDR1 MNHEY and CDR2 SMNVEV (reference sequence). CDR3 sequence: CASSSLTGGGQPQHF. CDR3 bases: TGTGCCAGCAGTTCTTTAACAGGGGGTGGTCAGCCCCAGCATTTT.

The rearrangement joins TRBV5-1 to TRBJ1-6, with TRBD1 as a possible D gene (6 bases). Germline V gene lookup returns CDR1 SGHRS and CDR2 YFSETQ. The CDR3 is 16 amino acids. V shed 4 bases and J shed 8 bases, with 19 bases lying between them. CDR3 coding DNA: TGCGCCAGCAGCCCTTTAAGGGCGGGGGCGGATTCACCCCTCCACTTT. Its translation: CASSPLRAGADSPLHF.